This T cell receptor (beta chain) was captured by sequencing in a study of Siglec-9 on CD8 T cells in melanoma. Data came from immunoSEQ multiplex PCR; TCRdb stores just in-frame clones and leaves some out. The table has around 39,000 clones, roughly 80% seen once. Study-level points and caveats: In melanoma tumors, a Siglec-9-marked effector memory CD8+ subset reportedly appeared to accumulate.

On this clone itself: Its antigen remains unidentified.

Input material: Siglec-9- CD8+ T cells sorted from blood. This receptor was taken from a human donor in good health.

CDR3 region: CAPFRANQAGNTIYF. Written as DNA, the CDR3 is TGTGCCCCATTTAGGGCCAACCAGGCGGGAAACACCATATATTTT. J is TRBJ1-3 and V is TRBV6-1; D gene unclear. From germline, CDR1 is MNHNS and CDR2 SASEGT. This CDR3 has 15 amino acids. V lost 11 bases to trimming and J lost 4 bases, with 21 bases between them.